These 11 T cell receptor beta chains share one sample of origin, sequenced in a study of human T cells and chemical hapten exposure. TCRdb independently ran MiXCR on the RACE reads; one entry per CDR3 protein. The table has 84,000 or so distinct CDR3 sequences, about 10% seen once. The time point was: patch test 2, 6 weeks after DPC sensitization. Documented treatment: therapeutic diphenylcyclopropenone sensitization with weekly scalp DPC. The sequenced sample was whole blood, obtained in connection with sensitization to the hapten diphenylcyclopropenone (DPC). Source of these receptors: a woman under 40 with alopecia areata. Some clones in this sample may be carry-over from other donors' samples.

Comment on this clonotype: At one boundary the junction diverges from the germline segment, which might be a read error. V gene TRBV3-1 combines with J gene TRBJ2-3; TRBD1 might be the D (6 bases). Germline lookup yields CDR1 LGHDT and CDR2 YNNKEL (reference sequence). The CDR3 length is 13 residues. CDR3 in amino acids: CASRQGTLYTQYF. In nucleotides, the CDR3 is TGTGCCAGCAGGCAAGGGACACTGTATACGCAGTATTTT.

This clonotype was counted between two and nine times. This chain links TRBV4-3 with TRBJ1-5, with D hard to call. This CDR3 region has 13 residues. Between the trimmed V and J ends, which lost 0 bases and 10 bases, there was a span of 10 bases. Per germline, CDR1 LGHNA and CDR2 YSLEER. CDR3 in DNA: TGCGCCAGCAGCCAAGATGGGTCGGGACCCCAGCATTTT. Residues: CASSQDGSGPQHF.

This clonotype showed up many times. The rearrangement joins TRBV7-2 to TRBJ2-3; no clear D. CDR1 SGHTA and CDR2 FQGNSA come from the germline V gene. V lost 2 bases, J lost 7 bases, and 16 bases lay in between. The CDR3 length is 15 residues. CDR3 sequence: CASSLNPGSPYTQYF. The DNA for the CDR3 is TGTGCCAGCAGCTTAAATCCCGGCAGCCCTTATACGCAGTATTTT.

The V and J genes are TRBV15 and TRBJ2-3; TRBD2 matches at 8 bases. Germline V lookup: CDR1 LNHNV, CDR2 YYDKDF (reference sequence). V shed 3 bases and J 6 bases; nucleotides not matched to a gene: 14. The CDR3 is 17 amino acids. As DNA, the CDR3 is TGTGCCACCAGCAGTAGGACTAGCCCGATTTATTCGGATACGCAGTATTTT. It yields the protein CATSSRTSPIYSDTQYF. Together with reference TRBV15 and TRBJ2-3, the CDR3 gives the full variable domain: DAMVIQNPRYQVTQFGKPVTLSCSQTLNHNVMYWYQQKSSQAPKLLFHYYDKDFNNEADTPDNFQSRRPNTSFCFLDIRSPGLGDTAMYLCATSSRTSPIYSDTQYFGPGTRLTVL.

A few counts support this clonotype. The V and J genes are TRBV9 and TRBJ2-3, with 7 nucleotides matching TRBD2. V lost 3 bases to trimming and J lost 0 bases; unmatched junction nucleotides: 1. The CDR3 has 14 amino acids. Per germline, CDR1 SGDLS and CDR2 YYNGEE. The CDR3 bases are TGTGCCAGCAGCGGTAGCGGGAGCACAGATACGCAGTATTTT. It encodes CASSGSGSTDTQYF.

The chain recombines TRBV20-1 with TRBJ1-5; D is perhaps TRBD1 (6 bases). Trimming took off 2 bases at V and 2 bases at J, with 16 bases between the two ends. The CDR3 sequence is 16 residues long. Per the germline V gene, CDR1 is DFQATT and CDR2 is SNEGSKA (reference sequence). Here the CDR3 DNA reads TGCAGTGCTAGAATCCGGGGCAAGGGGGGCAATCAGCCCCAGCATTTT. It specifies CSARIRGKGGNQPQHF.

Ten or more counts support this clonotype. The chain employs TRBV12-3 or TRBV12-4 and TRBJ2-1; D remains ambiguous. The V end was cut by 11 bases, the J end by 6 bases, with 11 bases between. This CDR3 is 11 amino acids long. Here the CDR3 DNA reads TGTGCCTCCCAGGTCTTCAATGAGCAGTTCTTC. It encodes CASQVFNEQFF.

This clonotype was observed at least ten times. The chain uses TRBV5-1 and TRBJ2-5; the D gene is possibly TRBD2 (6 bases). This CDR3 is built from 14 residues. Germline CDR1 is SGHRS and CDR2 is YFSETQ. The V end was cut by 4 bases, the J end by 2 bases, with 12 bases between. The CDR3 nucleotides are TGCGCCAGCAGCAATACCGGGGGTCAAGAGACCCAGTACTTC. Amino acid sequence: CASSNTGGQETQYF.

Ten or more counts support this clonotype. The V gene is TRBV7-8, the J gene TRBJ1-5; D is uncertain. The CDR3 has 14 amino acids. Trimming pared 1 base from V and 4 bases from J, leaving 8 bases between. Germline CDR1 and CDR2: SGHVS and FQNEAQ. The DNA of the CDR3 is TGTGCCAGCAGCTTAGGATATTGGAATCAGCCCCAGCATTTT. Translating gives CASSLGYWNQPQHF.

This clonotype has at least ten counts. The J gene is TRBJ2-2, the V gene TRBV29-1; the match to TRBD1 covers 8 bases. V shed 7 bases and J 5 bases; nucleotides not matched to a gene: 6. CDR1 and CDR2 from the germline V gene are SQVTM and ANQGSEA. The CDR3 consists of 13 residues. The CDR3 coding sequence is TGCAGCGCCCAAGGGACAGGAACCGGGGAGCTGTTTTTT. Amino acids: CSAQGTGTGELFF.

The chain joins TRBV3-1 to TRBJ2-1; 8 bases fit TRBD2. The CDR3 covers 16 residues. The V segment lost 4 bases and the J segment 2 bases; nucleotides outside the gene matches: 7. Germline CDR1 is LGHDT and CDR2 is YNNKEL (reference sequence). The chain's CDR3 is CASSRGSGMPYNEQFF. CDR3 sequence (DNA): TGTGCCAGCAGCCGGGGTAGCGGGATGCCCTACAATGAGCAGTTCTTC.